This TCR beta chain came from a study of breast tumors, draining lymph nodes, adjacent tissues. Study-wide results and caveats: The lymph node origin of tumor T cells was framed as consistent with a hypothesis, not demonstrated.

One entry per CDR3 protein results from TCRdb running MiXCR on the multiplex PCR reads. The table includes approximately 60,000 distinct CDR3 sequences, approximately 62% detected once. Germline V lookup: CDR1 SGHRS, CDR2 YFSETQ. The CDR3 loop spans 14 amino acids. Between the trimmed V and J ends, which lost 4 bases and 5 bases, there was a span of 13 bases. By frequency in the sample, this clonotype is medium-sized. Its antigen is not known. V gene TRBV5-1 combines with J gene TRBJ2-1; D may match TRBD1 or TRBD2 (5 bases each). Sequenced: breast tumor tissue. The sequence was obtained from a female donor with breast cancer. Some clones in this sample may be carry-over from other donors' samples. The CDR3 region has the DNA TGCGCCAGCAGCATGGGGGTTGACGACAATGAGCAGTTCTTC. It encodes CASSMGVDDNEQFF.